Only a few counts were recorded for the clone carrying this T cell receptor (beta chain). Its antigen is unidentified. This sample was included in a study of cytomegalovirus exposure and HLA in healthy donors. The CDR3 length is 16 residues. In the PCR, 60 Vbeta and 13 Jbeta primers were used. Sequenced by immunoSEQ multiplex PCR; TCRdb stores in-frame clones only, minus some. This sample has around 200,000 clones, with over 70% found just once. Study-wide results and caveats: For most TCR beta V segments, an earlier analysis put the productive rate at about 90% or about 30% of the time.

The gene calls are TRBV12-2 and TRBJ1-1; TRBD1, the D gene given by the table, was not confirmed from the DNA. TRBV12-2 is reported as a pseudogene. The clonotype was recovered from a man aged 45-65 years in good health and CMV-seronegative. The sequenced sample consisted of PBMCs. DNA for the CDR3: TGTGCAAGTCGCTTAGCGCCCGGGACAGGGGGGGGGCGAGCTTTCTTT. Translated: CASRLAPGTGGGRAFF.